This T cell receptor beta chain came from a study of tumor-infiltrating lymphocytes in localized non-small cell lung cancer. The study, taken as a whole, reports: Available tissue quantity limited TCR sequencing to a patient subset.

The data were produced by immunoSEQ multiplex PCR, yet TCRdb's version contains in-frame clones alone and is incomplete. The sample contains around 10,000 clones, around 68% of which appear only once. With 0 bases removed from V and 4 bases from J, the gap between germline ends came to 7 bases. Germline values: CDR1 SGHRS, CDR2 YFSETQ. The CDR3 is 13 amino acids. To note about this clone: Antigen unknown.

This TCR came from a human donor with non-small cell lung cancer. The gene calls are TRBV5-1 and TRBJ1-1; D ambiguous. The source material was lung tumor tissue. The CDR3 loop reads CASSLARATEAFF. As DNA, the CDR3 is TGCGCCAGCAGCTTGGCCCGGGCCACTGAAGCTTTCTTT.